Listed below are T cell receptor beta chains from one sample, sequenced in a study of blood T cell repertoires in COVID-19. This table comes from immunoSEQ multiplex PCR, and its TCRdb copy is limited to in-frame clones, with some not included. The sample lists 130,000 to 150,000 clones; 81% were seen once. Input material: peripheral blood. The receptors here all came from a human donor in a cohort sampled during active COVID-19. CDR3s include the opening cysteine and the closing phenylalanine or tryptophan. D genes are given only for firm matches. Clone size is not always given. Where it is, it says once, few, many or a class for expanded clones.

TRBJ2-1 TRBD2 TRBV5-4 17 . CASSFFRTSGSENEQFF TGTGCCAGCAGCTTCTTTCGAACTAGCGGGAGCGAAAATGAGCAGTTCTTC
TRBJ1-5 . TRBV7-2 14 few CASSLAGGDQPQHF TGTGCCAGCAGCTTAGCAGGGGGGGATCAGCCCCAGCATTTT
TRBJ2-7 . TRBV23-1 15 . CASSLSKRAFFLRYF TGCGCCAGCAGTCTGAGTAAGAGAGCATTTTTCCTACGATATTTC
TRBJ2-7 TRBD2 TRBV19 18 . CASSRTGGTSGTAYEQYF TGTGCCAGTAGTCGGACAGGGGGGACTAGCGGGACAGCCTACGAGCAGTACTTC
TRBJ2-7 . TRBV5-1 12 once CASSSSGYEQYF TGCGCCAGCAGCTCCTCAGGCTACGAGCAGTACTTC
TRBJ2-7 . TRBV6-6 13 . CASSYSEQYEQYF TGTGCCAGCAGTTACTCAGAACAGTACGAGCAGTACTTC
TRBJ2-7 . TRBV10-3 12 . CAISERRDEQYF TGTGCCATCAGTGAGCGCAGGGACGAGCAGTACTTC
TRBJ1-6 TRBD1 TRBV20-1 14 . CSASGTGGDSPLHF TGCAGTGCTAGTGGGACAGGGGGCGATTCACCCCTCCACTTT
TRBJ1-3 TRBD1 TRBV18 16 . CASSQGQGASGNTIYF TGTGCCAGCTCTCAGGGACAGGGGGCTTCTGGAAACACCATATATTTT
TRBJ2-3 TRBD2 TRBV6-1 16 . CASSEGLAGGLDTQYF TGTGCCAGCAGTGAAGGCCTAGCGGGAGGGTTAGATACGCAGTATTTT
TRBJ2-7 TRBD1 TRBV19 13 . CASSGDRGYEQYF TGTGCCAGTAGTGGGGACAGGGGCTACGAGCAGTACTTC
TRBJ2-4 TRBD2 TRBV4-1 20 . CASTLGPQLAGGIAKNIQYF TGCGCCAGCACCCTAGGTCCACAACTAGCGGGAGGAATAGCCAAAAACATTCAGTACTTC